This T cell receptor (beta chain) is from a study of siplizumab effects on memory and regulatory T cells. Study results and limitations: Tregs proliferating in siplizumab cultures lacked confirmation of their suppressive function. The study found that mappable alloreactive CD4+ clones averaged roughly 70% Treg-derived with siplizumab and roughly 27% in controls. Siplizumab led to significantly less abundant alloreactive sequences that could be traced back to unstimulated CD4+ memory cells.

CDR3 length: 15 amino acids. Details on this clone: Its antigen is as yet unknown.

Repertoires were generated with immunoSEQ multiplex PCR, while TCRdb's copy carries only in-frame clones and drops some. The profile shows 85,000 to 130,000 clones, 93% of them singletons. The gene calls are TRBV12-1 and TRBJ2-7; TRBD2 is the table's D call and was not checked against the DNA. TRBV12-1 is a listed pseudogene. This clonotype originated in a human donor in good health. The specimen was Tregs sorted from blood. The DNA for the CDR3 is TGTGCCAGCAGCCCACTCGAGCAAAGCTCCTACGAGCAGTACTTC. Its protein product is CASSPLEQSSYEQYF.